These T cell receptor beta chains were read from a single sample in a study of regulatory T cells in long-lasting Graves disease. MiXCR was run by TCRdb on the multiplex PCR reads, yielding one entry per CDR3 protein. The profile shows about 470,000 distinct CDR3 sequences, 20% to 25% of them singletons. Sequences were derived from peripheral blood mononuclear cells (PBMCs), sampled when the disease was refractory, from a patient treated with antithyroid drugs. All receptors derive from a female donor with Graves disease. The CDR3 runs from the conserved cysteine through the conserved F or W. A D gene is named only where the DNA matches it firmly. The listing skips clone size in some rows; elsewhere it reads once, few, many or a size class.

j_gene: TRBJ1-1; v_gene: TRBV30; abundance: NA; d_gene: NA; CDR3aa: CAWSLYTEAFF; CDR3nt: TGTGCCTGGAGCCTTTACACTGAAGCTTTCTTT
j_gene: TRBJ1-5; v_gene: TRBV20-1; abundance: NA; d_gene: NA; CDR3aa: CSATDGSNQPQHF; CDR3nt: TGCAGTGCCACAGACGGGTCTAATCAGCCCCAGCATTTT
j_gene: TRBJ1-5; v_gene: TRBV7-9; abundance: NA; d_gene: NA; CDR3aa: CASSLGSEPQHF; CDR3nt: TGTGCCAGCAGCTTGGGGTCGGAGCCCCAGCATTTT
j_gene: TRBJ2-7; v_gene: TRBV30; abundance: many; d_gene: TRBD2; CDR3aa: CAWTYPGLPYEQYF; CDR3nt: TGTGCCTGGACCTATCCGGGACTACCCTACGAGCAGTACTTC
j_gene: TRBJ1-6; v_gene: TRBV12-3/TRBV12-4; abundance: many; d_gene: TRBD1; CDR3aa: CASSPGGGTSPLHF; CDR3nt: TGTGCCAGCAGCCCCGGAGGGGGCACTTCACCCCTCCACTTT
j_gene: TRBJ2-5; v_gene: TRBV5-1; abundance: many; d_gene: TRBD1; CDR3aa: CASSSGQGQETQYF; CDR3nt: TGTGCCAGCAGCTCGGGACAGGGCCAAGAGACCCAGTACTTC
j_gene: TRBJ2-7; v_gene: TRBV4-3; abundance: NA; d_gene: TRBD1; CDR3aa: CASSQASGGSYEQYF; CDR3nt: TGCGCCAGCAGCCAAGCCTCAGGGGGATCCTACGAGCAGTACTTC
j_gene: TRBJ2-7; v_gene: TRBV19; abundance: many; d_gene: NA; CDR3aa: CASSMGRARSYEQYF; CDR3nt: TGTGCCAGTAGTATGGGCAGGGCTCGCTCCTACGAGCAGTACTTC
j_gene: TRBJ2-3; v_gene: TRBV11-2; abundance: few; d_gene: NA; CDR3aa: CASSLGDHTDTQYF; CDR3nt: TGTGCCAGCAGCTTAGGCGACCACACAGATACGCAGTATTTT
j_gene: TRBJ2-2; v_gene: TRBV20-1; abundance: many; d_gene: NA; CDR3aa: CSASRGGTGELFF; CDR3nt: TGCAGTGCTAGTAGGGGCGGCACCGGGGAGCTGTTTTTT
j_gene: TRBJ1-1; v_gene: TRBV5-1; abundance: NA; d_gene: TRBD1; CDR3aa: CANSSGQKSDGMDTEAFF; CDR3nt: TGCGCCAACAGCTCGGGACAGAAGTCCGATGGAATGGACACTGAAGCTTTCTTT